This passage covers 25 T cell receptor beta chains from one sample sequenced in a study of T cells after posttransplantation cyclophosphamide. Treatment was busulfan-fludarabine conditioning, a marrow graft, and cyclophosphamide on days +3 and +4. This table comes from immunoSEQ multiplex PCR, and its TCRdb copy is limited to in-frame clones, with some not included. The sample contains 14,000 or so clones, none of them singletons. This specimen was PBMCs, taken approximately 1,200 days after allogeneic stem cell transplant with posttransplant cyclophosphamide. The source is a female patient in her forties or fifties who received an allogeneic stem cell transplant from a related donor, was CMV-positive, and had no GVHD. Certain T cells may be donor cells from the graft.

In its sample, this clone was seen many times. The chain has TRBV27 and TRBJ1-5; weak D call: TRBD1 (6 bases). Trimming cost V 5 bases and J 5 bases, with 13 bases left between them. CDR1 MNHEY and CDR2 SMNVEV come from the germline V gene (reference sequence). The CDR3 covers 14 residues. CDR3 sequence (DNA): TGTGCCAGCAGTAGATCAGGGGCCCATCAGCCCCAGCATTTT. Protein sequence: CASSRSGAHQPQHF.

In its sample, this clone was seen many times. The chain is built from TRBV5-1 and TRBJ2-7, with 16 bases identical to TRBD2. The V gene end was trimmed by 4 bases and the J gene end by 5 bases; junction bases not matched to a gene: 3. In germline, CDR1 is SGHRS, CDR2 YFSETQ. This CDR3 contains 15 residues. The CDR3 loop reads CASSVGTSGGDEQYF. CDR3 sequence (DNA): TGCGCCAGCAGCGTCGGGACTAGCGGGGGGGACGAGCAGTACTTC.

At least ten counts were recorded for this clone. V is TRBV19 and J is TRBJ2-4, with 9 bases identical to TRBD1. V trimming: 6 bases; J trimming: 6 bases; junction bases outside the gene matches: 6. Per germline, CDR1 LNHDA and CDR2 SQIVND (reference sequence). CDR3 length: 14 residues. For the CDR3, the DNA is TGTGCCAGTAGACAGGGGGCTTCGATAAACATTCAGTACTTC. It is translated as CASRQGASINIQYF.

The sample holds many counts of this clone. The chain joins TRBV19 to TRBJ1-5; D gene unclear. Germline V gene data show CDR1 as LNHDA and CDR2 as SQIVND (reference sequence). The CDR3 is 15 amino acids. The V gene lost 0 bases and the J gene lost 0 bases, with 6 bases spanning the gap. The CDR3 spells CASSIDLYSNQPQHF. Here the CDR3 DNA reads TGTGCCAGTAGTATAGACCTGTATAGCAATCAGCCCCAGCATTTT.

The sample holds a few counts of this clone. The chain carries TRBV7-9 and TRBJ2-6; D might be TRBD2 (5 bases). V lost 2 bases and J lost 4, with 15 bases in between. The germline V gene encodes CDR1 SEHNR and CDR2 FQNEAQ (reference sequence). CDR3 size: 17 residues. The CDR3 DNA follows: TGTGCCAGCAGCTTATGGTCCGGGATAGCAGGGGCCAACGTCCTGACTTTC. It codes for CASSLWSGIAGANVLTF.

This clone was detected ten times or more. J is TRBJ2-1 and V is TRBV12-5; D unresolved. The V and J ends lost 7 bases and 0 bases respectively, with 13 bases between them. This CDR3 has 15 amino acids. Per germline, CDR1 LGHNT and CDR2 FRNRAP. CDR3 DNA sequence: TGTGCTAGTGCCCCGACTGTCGGCTCCTACAATGAGCAGTTCTTC. This codes for CASAPTVGSYNEQFF.

This clone was seen at least ten times. The chain combines TRBV5-1 with TRBJ1-4; D possibly corresponds to TRBD1 (6 bases). The CDR3 loop spans 13 amino acids. In germline, CDR1 is SGHRS, CDR2 YFSETQ. V dropped 4 bases and J dropped 12 bases, with 16 bases sitting between them. Written as DNA, the CDR3 is TGCGCCAGCAGCCCTGCCACAGGGTCGCAACTGTTTTTT. This translates into CASSPATGSQLFF.

This clone was detected ten times or more. The genes are TRBV6-1 and TRBJ1-1; the D gene is possibly TRBD1 (5 bases). Trimming took 6 bases from V and 1 from J, leaving 12 bases between them. CDR1 and CDR2 from the germline V gene are MNHNS and SASEGT. This CDR3 has 14 residues. In DNA, the CDR3 is TGTGCCAGCAGCCCGGGACTGGGGAACACTGAAGCTTTCTTT. It encodes CASSPGLGNTEAFF.

This clone was observed a handful of times. This chain links TRBV21-1 with TRBJ1-6. TRBV21-1 is a pseudogene. The CDR3 has 17 amino acids. The CDR3 coding sequence is TGTGCCAGCAGATTTATGAGTCCGGGGGGCCTTAATTCACCCCTCCACTTT. It specifies CASRFMSPGGLNSPLHF.

This clone was detected a few times. The chain carries TRBV6-5 and TRBJ2-7, with 11 bases lining up with TRBD2. The CDR3 is 15 amino acids. The trim removed 7 bases at V and 5 bases at J, leaving 10 bases unmatched. Looked up from germline, CDR1 is MNHEY and CDR2 is SVGAGI. The CDR3 nucleotides read TGTGCCAGCACTAGAATTAGCGGGGGGGCCAACGAGCAGTACTTC. Protein sequence: CASTRISGGANEQYF.

This clone was observed many times. The V and J genes are TRBV7-8 and TRBJ2-2; 10 nucleotides agree with TRBD2. CDR3 length: 18 amino acids. V was clipped by 2 bases and J by 0 bases; unmatched bases: 6. The germline V gene encodes CDR1 SGHVS and CDR2 FQNEAQ. The CDR3 spells CASSLISSGGPNTGELFF. The CDR3 nucleotides are TGTGCCAGCAGCTTAATTTCTAGCGGGGGCCCGAACACCGGGGAGCTGTTTTTT.

This clone was found many times. The chain recombines TRBV6-4 with TRBJ1-5, with 10 bases lining up with TRBD1. From germline, CDR1 is MRHNA and CDR2 SNTAGT. With V trimmed by 6 bases and J by 4 bases, 6 bases remained unmatched. The CDR3 sequence is 15 residues long. The CDR3 protein is CASRAGTGDNQPQHF. In nucleotides, the CDR3 is TGTGCCAGCAGAGCCGGGACAGGGGATAATCAGCCCCAGCATTTT.

In this sample, this clone turned up many times. The gene calls are TRBV4-2 and TRBJ2-3; TRBD2 matches 10 bases. The junction had 6 bases not matched to a gene; V was cut back by 1 base and J by 2 bases. Looked up from germline, CDR1 is LGHNA and CDR2 is YNFKEQ. The CDR3 runs to 17 residues. The CDR3 DNA is TGTGCCAGCAGCCAAGGGGGTAGCGGGGGGCCCACAGATACGCAGTATTTT. Translation gives CASSQGGSGGPTDTQYF.

V usage is TRBV10-1 and J usage is TRBJ1-4, with 9 bases lining up with TRBD1. Germline-derived CDR1 and CDR2 are WNHNN and SYGVQD (reference sequence). V was clipped by 7 bases and J by 0 bases; unmatched bases: 12. This CDR3 comprises 18 residues. CDR3 sequence: CASKGTGRGNATNEKLFF. CDR3 sequence (DNA): TGCGCCAGCAAGGGGACAGGGCGGGGAAACGCAACTAATGAAAAACTGTTTTTT.

This clone is classed as hyperexpanded. The chain employs TRBV7-2 and TRBJ2-5; the match to TRBD2 covers 9 bases. V shed 5 bases, J shed 9 bases, and the junction held 13 bases outside the gene matches. The germline gives CDR1 SGHTA, CDR2 FQGNSA. The CDR3 extends over 15 amino acids. The CDR3 reads CASSGKLGLATAQYF. The DNA of the CDR3 is TGTGCCAGCAGCGGAAAGTTGGGACTAGCCACGGCCCAGTACTTC.

The V gene is TRBV5-6, the J gene TRBJ2-1; D is perhaps TRBD1 (6 bases). The CDR3 spans 14 residues. CDR1 is SGHDT, CDR2 YYEEEE, per germline. Trimming stripped 2 bases from V and 2 bases from J, with 8 bases between. CDR3 sequence: CASSLPGAYNEQFF. Written as DNA, the CDR3 is TGTGCCAGCAGCTTACCAGGGGCCTACAATGAGCAGTTCTTC.

This sequence joins TRBV5-1 and TRBJ1-4; TRBD1 matches 7 bases. The CDR3 extends over 14 amino acids. Trimming removed 1 base from V and 5 bases from J; junction bases left unmatched: 2. Germline CDR1 is SGHRS and CDR2 is YFSETQ. CDR3 sequence reads: CASSLWDRNEKLFF. The CDR3 nucleotides are TGCGCCAGCAGCTTGTGGGACAGAAATGAAAAACTGTTTTTT.

This clone was observed a handful of times. This chain uses TRBV7-8 with TRBJ2-1, with TRBD2 matching 7 bases. V lost 1 base to trimming and J lost 9 bases; unmatched junction nucleotides: 0. CDR3 size: 12 residues. Germline CDR1 and CDR2: SGHVS and FQNEAQ. The CDR3 loop reads CASSLGGGEQFF. The CDR3 DNA sequence: TGTGCCAGCAGCTTAGGGGGGGGTGAGCAGTTCTTC.

In this sample, this clone turned up a few times. V and J are TRBV9 and TRBJ2-5, with TRBD2 matching over 11 bases. Germline V gene sequence: CDR1 SGDLS, CDR2 YYNGEE. The V gene end was trimmed by 0 bases and the J gene end by 0 bases; junction bases not matched to a gene: 10. CDR3 length: 19 amino acids. As DNA, the CDR3 is TGTGCCAGCAGCGTAGGGCCCCCCACTAGCGGGGGATACCAAGAGACCCAGTACTTC. Its translation is CASSVGPPTSGGYQETQYF.

V usage is TRBV9 and J usage is TRBJ2-7, with 7 nucleotides matching TRBD1. The J segment lost 4 bases and the V segment lost 9 bases, leaving 16 bases of the junction unmatched. In germline, CDR1 is SGDLS, CDR2 YYNGEE. This CDR3 comprises 15 residues. CDR3 nucleotides: TGTGCCATTAGCATCAAACAGGGGACGGCATACGAGCAGTACTTC. As protein: CAISIKQGTAYEQYF.

The chain has TRBV6-5 and TRBJ1-1, with 7 bases fitting TRBD1. Germline CDR1 reads MNHEY; CDR2 reads SVGAGI. The CDR3 runs 15 residues. V shed 7 bases and J 5 bases; nucleotides not matched to a gene: 13. CDR3 DNA sequence: TGTGCCAGCACCCGGAAACAGGGGCATAGGACTGAAGCTTTCTTT. Translated, it gives CASTRKQGHRTEAFF.

This clone has at least ten counts. V gene TRBV27 combines with J gene TRBJ2-3, with 7 nucleotides matching TRBD2. V shed 7 bases and J 3 bases; nucleotides not matched to a gene: 13. This CDR3 is built from 16 residues. The germline V gene encodes CDR1 MNHEY and CDR2 SMNVEV (reference sequence). Here the CDR3 DNA reads TGTGCCAGCACCGCCCTGGGCGGGGGTCGGACAGATACGCAGTATTTT. Its protein is CASTALGGGRTDTQYF.

This chain joins TRBV2 and TRBJ1-1; D uncertain. The V end was cut by 4 bases, the J end by 1 base, with 13 bases between. Germline V gene sequence: CDR1 SNHLY, CDR2 FYNNEI. The CDR3 totals 15 residues. CDR3 nucleotide sequence: TGTGCCAGCAGTGCCCTCAGAGGCCGGAACACTGAAGCTTTCTTT. Encoded protein: CASSALRGRNTEAFF.

This clone came up many times. The J gene is TRBJ2-5, the V gene TRBV7-9, with 11 bases identical to TRBD1. V gave up 0 bases and J gave up 4 bases; unmatched junction bases: 4. There are 16 residues in the CDR3. Germline lookup yields CDR1 SEHNR and CDR2 FQNEAQ (reference sequence). In DNA form, the CDR3 reads TGTGCCAGCAGCTTAGCTGGACAGGGGGCGGGAGAGACCCAGTACTTC. The encoded protein is CASSLAGQGAGETQYF.

This clone was observed at least ten times. The V call is TRBV4-1, the J call TRBJ2-4; no definite D call. Germline CDR1 and CDR2: MGHRA and YSYEKL. The CDR3 sequence is 12 residues long. Between the trimmed V and J ends, which lost 1 base and 8 bases, there was a span of 6 bases. The chain's CDR3 is CASSQAVDIQYF. CDR3 nucleotides: TGCGCCAGCAGCCAAGCGGTTGACATTCAGTACTTC.